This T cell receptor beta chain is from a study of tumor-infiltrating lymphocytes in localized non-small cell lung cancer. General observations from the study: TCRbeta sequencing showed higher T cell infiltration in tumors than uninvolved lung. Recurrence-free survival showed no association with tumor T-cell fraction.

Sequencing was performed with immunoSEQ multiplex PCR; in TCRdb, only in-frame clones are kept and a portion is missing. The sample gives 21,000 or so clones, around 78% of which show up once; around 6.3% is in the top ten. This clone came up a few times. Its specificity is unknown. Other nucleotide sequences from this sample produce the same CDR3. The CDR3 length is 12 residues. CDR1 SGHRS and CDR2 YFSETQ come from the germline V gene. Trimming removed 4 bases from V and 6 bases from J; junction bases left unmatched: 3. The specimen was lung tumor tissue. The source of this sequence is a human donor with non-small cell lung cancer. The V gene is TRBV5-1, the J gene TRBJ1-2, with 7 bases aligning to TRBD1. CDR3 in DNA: TGCGCCAGCAGCGTCGGACAGGATGGCTACACCTTC. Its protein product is CASSVGQDGYTF. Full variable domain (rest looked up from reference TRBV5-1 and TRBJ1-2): KAGVTQTPRYLIKTRGQQVTLSCSPISGHRSVSWYQQTPGQGLQFLFEYFSETQRNKGNFPGRFSGRQFSNSRSEMNVSTLELGDSALYLCASSVGQDGYTFGSGTRLTVV.